Detailed here is one TCR beta chain. Per the authors' pipeline: It was from reference gene primer amplification that nucleated cell counts were estimated. Profiled with immunoSEQ multiplex PCR; TCRdb holds only in-frame clones, not every one. That table furnishes V, J and clone size, whereas the DNA furnished D and trimming. The data contain around 60,000 clones, 60% to 85% of them singletons. The CDR3 totals 14 residues. J was trimmed by 13 bases and V by 3 bases; bases with no gene match: 10. Germline V gives CDR1 MRHNA, CDR2 SNTAGT. This sample was included in a study of blood T cell repertoires in COVID-19. Study-level background: T cells, B-cell-depleted T cells, or PBMCs provided the cDNA or gDNA that served as material.

Seattle enrolled patients during active infection and tracked them longitudinally. The sequencing sample was made of peripheral blood. This receptor was taken from a man aged 30-40 years with COVID-19, enrolled during active disease. The chain combines TRBV6-4 with TRBJ2-1; 9 bases fit TRBD2. CDR3 residues: CASSDPGLASLQFF. The CDR3, as DNA: TGTGCCAGCAGTGATCCGGGACTAGCAAGCCTTCAGTTCTTC.